This T cell receptor (beta chain) was recovered during a study of cytomegalovirus exposure and HLA in healthy donors. Between the trimmed V and J ends, which lost 0 bases and 4 bases, there was a span of 13 bases. The length of the CDR3 is 15 residues. Germline V gene data show CDR1 as LGHNA and CDR2 as YSLEER. On this clone itself: Its target is unknown.

Study-wide results and limits: Investigators reported fewer than 200 TCR beta chains as tied to cytomegalovirus. Presence/absence analyses supposed approximately even sequencing depth among donors. Accounts indicate the classifier identified cytomegalovirus status with strong specificity and sensitivity.

Amplification used 60 Vbeta primers and 13 Jbeta primers. The protocol was immunoSEQ multiplex PCR, while the TCRdb copy is restricted to in-frame clones and leaves out a portion. The sample records 150,000 or so clones, about four fifths being singletons. Sequencing was carried out using PBMCs. This TCR derives from a male donor in good health and CMV-seronegative. The rearrangement links TRBV4-3 to TRBJ2-7; D is possibly TRBD1 (5 bases). Here the CDR3 reads CASSQDRSQGYEQYF. The CDR3 coding sequence is TGCGCCAGCAGCCAAGATAGAAGCCAGGGATACGAGCAGTACTTC.